These 22 T cell receptor beta chains share one sample of origin, sequenced in a study of T cell repertoires in cytomegalovirus infection. A single record per CDR3 protein comes from TCRdb applying MiXCR to the reads. The sample contains roughly 230,000 distinct CDR3 sequences, roughly 23% of which appear only once. The sample taken for sequencing was CD8+ T cells from PBMCs. The receptor source for this set is a human donor in good health (CMV status not recorded). Some clones in this sample may be carry-over from other donors' samples.

In this sample, this clonotype turned up a few times. The chain joins TRBV19 to TRBJ2-1, with 11 bases lining up with TRBD1. Per germline, CDR1 LNHDA and CDR2 SQIVND (reference sequence). Unmatched junction bases numbered 6, after V lost 5 bases and J lost 3 bases. The CDR3 is 16 amino acids. The CDR3 nucleotides are TGTGCCAGTAGTTCAGGGACAGGGGGTTACTACAATGAGCAGTTCTTC. It yields the protein CASSSGTGGYYNEQFF.

The chain links TRBV29-1 to TRBJ2-2; D call uncertain. V was trimmed by 4 bases and J by 3 bases, leaving 6 bases between them. The CDR3 consists of 12 residues. CDR1 is SQVTM and CDR2 is ANQGSEA in the germline V gene. CDR3 sequence: CSVGGDTGELFF. The CDR3 DNA sequence: TGCAGCGTTGGGGGTGACACCGGGGAGCTGTTTTTT.

The V gene is TRBV28, the J gene TRBJ1-5; possible D gene TRBD1, 6 bases. The CDR3 totals 16 residues. The V end lost 4 bases, the J end lost 0 bases, and 13 bases lay between the germline ends. The germline CDR1 and CDR2 sequences are MDHEN and SYDVKM. The CDR3 DNA follows: TGTGCCAGCAGTTCAGGGGACACCTTTAGCAATCAGCCCCAGCATTTT. This sequence encodes CASSSGDTFSNQPQHF.

There are many counts of this clonotype. J is TRBJ2-1 and V is TRBV29-1, with D hard to call. V lost 4 bases, J lost 0 bases, and 10 bases lay in between. The CDR3 is 14 residues long. Germline V gives CDR1 SQVTM, CDR2 ANQGSEA. The CDR3 spells CSVVGATSYNEQFF. The CDR3, as DNA: TGCAGCGTTGTCGGCGCGACCTCCTACAATGAGCAGTTCTTC.

Details on this clonotype: This clone may be a read error of a much larger clone one base away. The gene calls are TRBV10-3 and TRBJ1-1; 7 bases are a match to TRBD1. Looked up from germline, CDR1 is ENHRY and CDR2 is SYGVKD. Trimming removed 3 bases from V and 7 bases from J; junction bases left unmatched: 11. The CDR3 extends over 15 amino acids. The CDR3 is CAISDVRGRWNEAFF. The CDR3 bases are TGTGCCATCAGTGATGTTAGGGGGCGGTGGAATGAAGCTTTCTTT.

CDR3: CASSVTGTSTDTQYF. The CDR3 bases are TGTGCCAGCAGCGTTACAGGGACTAGCACAGATACGCAGTATTTT. This rearrangement joins TRBV9 to TRBJ2-3; D may correspond to TRBD1 or TRBD2 (6 bases each). This CDR3 has 15 residues. With 2 bases removed from V and 0 bases from J, the gap between germline ends came to 10 bases. CDR1 is SGDLS, CDR2 YYNGEE, per germline.

This clonotype was seen more than once but under ten times. The V call is TRBV14, the J call TRBJ1-4; 7 bases are shared with TRBD1. The germline V gene has CDR1 SGHDN and CDR2 FVKESK. The CDR3 is 14 amino acids. J lost 8 bases, V lost 4 bases, and 7 bases had no gene match. For the CDR3, the DNA is TGTGCCAGCAGCCCAGGGGGGACATACGAAAAACTGTTTTTT. Translation gives CASSPGGTYEKLFF.

The rearrangement uses TRBV14 and TRBJ2-7, with D maybe TRBD2 (5 bases). The V gene lost 2 bases and the J gene lost 0 bases, with 8 bases spanning the gap. The CDR3 covers 14 residues. Germline CDR1 and CDR2: SGHDN and FVKESK. CDR3 residues: CASSQYGNSYEQYF. The CDR3 region has the DNA TGTGCCAGCAGCCAATACGGGAACTCCTACGAGCAGTACTTC.

There are a few counts of this clonotype. The rearrangement uses TRBV7-3 and TRBJ1-2; D possibly corresponds to TRBD1 (5 bases). This CDR3 has 15 residues. Germline V gene sequence: CDR1 SGHTA, CDR2 FQGTGA. The V and J ends lost 5 bases and 0 bases respectively, with 13 bases between them. The CDR3 protein is CASSPPQGPNYGYTF. The CDR3, as DNA: TGTGCCAGCAGCCCCCCTCAGGGTCCTAACTATGGCTACACCTTC.

This clonotype was observed a few times. The rearrangement uses TRBV6-2 or TRBV6-3 and TRBJ2-1; D possibly corresponds to TRBD1 (6 bases). Germline V gene sequence: CDR1 MNHEY, CDR2 SVGEGT. V was pared by 3 bases and J by 5 bases, with 20 bases between. The CDR3 is 17 amino acids. This CDR3 is CASSYRQTGSVNNEQFF. The DNA of the CDR3 is TGTGCCAGCAGTTATCGGCAGACAGGTTCGGTAAACAATGAGCAGTTCTTC.

This chain links TRBV6-5 with TRBJ2-1; no reliable D call. Germline CDR1 is MNHEY and CDR2 is SVGAGI. This CDR3 spans 13 amino acids. Trimming removed 0 bases at V and 6 bases at J, with 6 bases between. CDR3 amino acids: CASSYSFINEQFF. CDR3 nucleotide sequence: TGTGCCAGCAGTTACTCGTTCATCAATGAGCAGTTCTTC.

This clonotype has at least ten counts. The rearrangement joins TRBV7-6 to TRBJ1-1; D perhaps matches TRBD1 (6 bases). The length of the CDR3 is 14 residues. Looked up from germline, CDR1 is SGHVS and CDR2 is FNYEAQ. Trimming cost V 4 bases and J 8 bases, with 17 bases left between them. The CDR3 DNA follows: TGTGCCAGCAGCTCTCGGACAGAGGGATTCGAAGCTTTCTTT. Translation: CASSSRTEGFEAFF.

The genes are TRBV12-3 or TRBV12-4 and TRBJ2-2; D may be TRBD1 (6 bases). V was shortened by 6 bases and J by 6 bases, with 14 bases between the two germline ends. The CDR3 length is 14 residues. The CDR3 DNA sequence: TGTGCCAGCAGGGTCACAGGGAATCCCGGGGAGCTGTTTTTT. Protein product: CASRVTGNPGELFF.

J is TRBJ1-1 and V is TRBV19; 7 positions match TRBD1. The V gene's germline CDR1 is LNHDA and CDR2 SQIVND (reference sequence). The CDR3 loop spans 14 amino acids. V lost 4 bases and J lost 5; bases outside the gene matches: 7. The CDR3 sequence is CASSTRAGGTEAFF. The CDR3 coding sequence is TGTGCCAGTAGTACGAGGGCAGGGGGGACTGAAGCTTTCTTT.

In its sample, this clonotype was seen a few times. J is TRBJ1-4 and V is TRBV28; possible D gene TRBD1, 6 bases. Trimming cost V 8 bases and J 0 bases, with 13 bases left between them. The length of the CDR3 is 15 residues. CDR1 and CDR2 from the germline V gene are MDHEN and SYDVKM. Here the CDR3 DNA reads TGTGCCAGCCGACAGGATCCTGCAACTAATGAAAAACTGTTTTTT. Protein: CASRQDPATNEKLFF.

This rearrangement joins TRBV7-9 to TRBJ1-1; D is possibly TRBD1 (6 bases). The ends were cut back, 5 bases at V and 3 bases at J, with 10 bases in the middle. Looked up from germline, CDR1 is SEHNR and CDR2 is FQNEAQ (reference sequence). The CDR3 spans 13 residues. The CDR3, as DNA: TGTGCCAGCAGCCCACAGGGAGACACTGAAGCTTTCTTT. Its protein is CASSPQGDTEAFF.

Many counts were recorded for this clonotype. The J gene is TRBJ2-7, the V gene TRBV11-2, with TRBD2 matching over 14 bases. The CDR3 sequence is 17 residues long. Per germline, CDR1 SGHAT and CDR2 FQNNGV. V was pared by 1 base and J by 4 bases, with 6 bases of the junction left unmatched. CDR3 nucleotide sequence: TGTGCCAGCAGCTTAGTAGGGGGACTAGCGGGGGATTACGAGCAGTACTTC. Translating gives CASSLVGGLAGDYEQYF. The full variable domain, rest sourced from reference TRBV11-2 and TRBJ2-7, is EAGVAQSPRYKIIEKRQSVAFWCNPISGHATLYWYQQILGQGPKLLIQFQNNGVVDDSQLPKDRFSAERLKGVDSTLKIQPAKLEDSAVYLCASSLVGGLAGDYEQYFGPGTRLTVT.

In its sample, this clonotype was seen many times. The genes are TRBV7-9 and TRBJ1-1, with D maybe TRBD1 (6 bases). V was pared by 6 bases and J by 1 base, with 12 bases between. Germline V gene data show CDR1 as SEHNR and CDR2 as FQNEAQ (reference sequence). This CDR3 spans 14 amino acids. CDR3 in DNA: TGTGCCAGCAGAGCGACACAGGGGAACACTGAAGCTTTCTTT. Protein sequence: CASRATQGNTEAFF.

This clonotype was counted only a few times. J is TRBJ2-5 and V is TRBV11-2; perhaps TRBD2 as D (6 bases). The CDR3 is 15 amino acids. Germline V CDR1 and CDR2: SGHAT, FQNNGV. Trimming pared 5 bases from V and 5 bases from J, leaving 18 bases between. The CDR3, as DNA: TGTGCCAGCAGCCAACGGGTCCTAGCGCGGGAGACCCAGTACTTC. Its translation: CASSQRVLARETQYF.

V gene TRBV14 combines with J gene TRBJ2-7; D perhaps matches TRBD1 (5 bases). The CDR3 runs to 13 residues. Germline CDR1 SGHDN, CDR2 FVKESK. With 1 base removed from V and 7 bases from J, the gap between germline ends came to 11 bases. The CDR3 spells CASSQAGALEQYF. The CDR3 nucleotides read TGTGCCAGCAGCCAAGCTGGGGCGCTTGAGCAGTACTTC.

This clonotype was observed a few times. The chain has TRBV7-8 and TRBJ2-2, with D perhaps matching TRBD1 (6 bases). V shed 0 bases and J shed 5 bases, with 13 bases lying between them. Germline values: CDR1 SGHVS, CDR2 FQNEAQ. The CDR3 extends over 16 amino acids. The chain's CDR3 is CASSLALGAQTGELFF. CDR3 DNA: TGTGCCAGCAGCTTAGCGCTGGGGGCGCAAACCGGGGAGCTGTTTTTT.

This chain links TRBV20-1 with TRBJ2-7; 9 positions match TRBD1. Germline lookup yields CDR1 DFQATT and CDR2 SNEGSKA (reference sequence). V shed 0 bases and J 5 bases; nucleotides not matched to a gene: 8. The CDR3 spans 15 residues. This CDR3 reads CSARDTPRTGDEQYF. The CDR3 DNA reads as TGCAGTGCTAGAGATACCCCTCGGACAGGGGACGAGCAGTACTTC.